The clone carrying this T cell receptor (beta chain) was seen a few times. Its antigen is not known. The data were taken from a study of human T cells and chemical hapten exposure. Across the study: For sensitization, 2% DPC was applied to an approximately 2 cm by approximately 2 cm patch of upper inner arm skin.

From the RACE reads, TCRdb called clonotypes with MiXCR, one entry per CDR3 protein. The sample records 300,000 to 450,000 distinct CDR3 sequences, 5.5% being singletons. Overall study findings and caveats: Clustering by CDR3 similarity yielded significantly more large clusters from expanded TCRs than controls.

The time point was: pre-sensitization, week 0. Treatment of the sample: therapeutic diphenylcyclopropenone sensitization with weekly scalp DPC. The study enrolled 18 to 70-year-old alopecia patients suitable for DPC. This TCR was sampled from a woman aged 18-29 years with alopecia areata. Some clones in this sample may be carry-over from other donors' samples. The input for sequencing was whole blood, taken in connection with sensitization to the hapten diphenylcyclopropenone (DPC).

The CDR3 sequence is CASSLFSGTGNTEAFF. For the CDR3, the DNA is TGTGCCAGCAGCTTATTTAGTGGGACAGGGAACACTGAAGCTTTCTTT. J is TRBJ1-1 and V is TRBV7-2; 8 bases are shared with TRBD1. Trimming removed 2 bases from V and 1 base from J; junction bases left unmatched: 6. This CDR3 is 16 amino acids long. Germline values: CDR1 SGHTA, CDR2 FQGNSA.